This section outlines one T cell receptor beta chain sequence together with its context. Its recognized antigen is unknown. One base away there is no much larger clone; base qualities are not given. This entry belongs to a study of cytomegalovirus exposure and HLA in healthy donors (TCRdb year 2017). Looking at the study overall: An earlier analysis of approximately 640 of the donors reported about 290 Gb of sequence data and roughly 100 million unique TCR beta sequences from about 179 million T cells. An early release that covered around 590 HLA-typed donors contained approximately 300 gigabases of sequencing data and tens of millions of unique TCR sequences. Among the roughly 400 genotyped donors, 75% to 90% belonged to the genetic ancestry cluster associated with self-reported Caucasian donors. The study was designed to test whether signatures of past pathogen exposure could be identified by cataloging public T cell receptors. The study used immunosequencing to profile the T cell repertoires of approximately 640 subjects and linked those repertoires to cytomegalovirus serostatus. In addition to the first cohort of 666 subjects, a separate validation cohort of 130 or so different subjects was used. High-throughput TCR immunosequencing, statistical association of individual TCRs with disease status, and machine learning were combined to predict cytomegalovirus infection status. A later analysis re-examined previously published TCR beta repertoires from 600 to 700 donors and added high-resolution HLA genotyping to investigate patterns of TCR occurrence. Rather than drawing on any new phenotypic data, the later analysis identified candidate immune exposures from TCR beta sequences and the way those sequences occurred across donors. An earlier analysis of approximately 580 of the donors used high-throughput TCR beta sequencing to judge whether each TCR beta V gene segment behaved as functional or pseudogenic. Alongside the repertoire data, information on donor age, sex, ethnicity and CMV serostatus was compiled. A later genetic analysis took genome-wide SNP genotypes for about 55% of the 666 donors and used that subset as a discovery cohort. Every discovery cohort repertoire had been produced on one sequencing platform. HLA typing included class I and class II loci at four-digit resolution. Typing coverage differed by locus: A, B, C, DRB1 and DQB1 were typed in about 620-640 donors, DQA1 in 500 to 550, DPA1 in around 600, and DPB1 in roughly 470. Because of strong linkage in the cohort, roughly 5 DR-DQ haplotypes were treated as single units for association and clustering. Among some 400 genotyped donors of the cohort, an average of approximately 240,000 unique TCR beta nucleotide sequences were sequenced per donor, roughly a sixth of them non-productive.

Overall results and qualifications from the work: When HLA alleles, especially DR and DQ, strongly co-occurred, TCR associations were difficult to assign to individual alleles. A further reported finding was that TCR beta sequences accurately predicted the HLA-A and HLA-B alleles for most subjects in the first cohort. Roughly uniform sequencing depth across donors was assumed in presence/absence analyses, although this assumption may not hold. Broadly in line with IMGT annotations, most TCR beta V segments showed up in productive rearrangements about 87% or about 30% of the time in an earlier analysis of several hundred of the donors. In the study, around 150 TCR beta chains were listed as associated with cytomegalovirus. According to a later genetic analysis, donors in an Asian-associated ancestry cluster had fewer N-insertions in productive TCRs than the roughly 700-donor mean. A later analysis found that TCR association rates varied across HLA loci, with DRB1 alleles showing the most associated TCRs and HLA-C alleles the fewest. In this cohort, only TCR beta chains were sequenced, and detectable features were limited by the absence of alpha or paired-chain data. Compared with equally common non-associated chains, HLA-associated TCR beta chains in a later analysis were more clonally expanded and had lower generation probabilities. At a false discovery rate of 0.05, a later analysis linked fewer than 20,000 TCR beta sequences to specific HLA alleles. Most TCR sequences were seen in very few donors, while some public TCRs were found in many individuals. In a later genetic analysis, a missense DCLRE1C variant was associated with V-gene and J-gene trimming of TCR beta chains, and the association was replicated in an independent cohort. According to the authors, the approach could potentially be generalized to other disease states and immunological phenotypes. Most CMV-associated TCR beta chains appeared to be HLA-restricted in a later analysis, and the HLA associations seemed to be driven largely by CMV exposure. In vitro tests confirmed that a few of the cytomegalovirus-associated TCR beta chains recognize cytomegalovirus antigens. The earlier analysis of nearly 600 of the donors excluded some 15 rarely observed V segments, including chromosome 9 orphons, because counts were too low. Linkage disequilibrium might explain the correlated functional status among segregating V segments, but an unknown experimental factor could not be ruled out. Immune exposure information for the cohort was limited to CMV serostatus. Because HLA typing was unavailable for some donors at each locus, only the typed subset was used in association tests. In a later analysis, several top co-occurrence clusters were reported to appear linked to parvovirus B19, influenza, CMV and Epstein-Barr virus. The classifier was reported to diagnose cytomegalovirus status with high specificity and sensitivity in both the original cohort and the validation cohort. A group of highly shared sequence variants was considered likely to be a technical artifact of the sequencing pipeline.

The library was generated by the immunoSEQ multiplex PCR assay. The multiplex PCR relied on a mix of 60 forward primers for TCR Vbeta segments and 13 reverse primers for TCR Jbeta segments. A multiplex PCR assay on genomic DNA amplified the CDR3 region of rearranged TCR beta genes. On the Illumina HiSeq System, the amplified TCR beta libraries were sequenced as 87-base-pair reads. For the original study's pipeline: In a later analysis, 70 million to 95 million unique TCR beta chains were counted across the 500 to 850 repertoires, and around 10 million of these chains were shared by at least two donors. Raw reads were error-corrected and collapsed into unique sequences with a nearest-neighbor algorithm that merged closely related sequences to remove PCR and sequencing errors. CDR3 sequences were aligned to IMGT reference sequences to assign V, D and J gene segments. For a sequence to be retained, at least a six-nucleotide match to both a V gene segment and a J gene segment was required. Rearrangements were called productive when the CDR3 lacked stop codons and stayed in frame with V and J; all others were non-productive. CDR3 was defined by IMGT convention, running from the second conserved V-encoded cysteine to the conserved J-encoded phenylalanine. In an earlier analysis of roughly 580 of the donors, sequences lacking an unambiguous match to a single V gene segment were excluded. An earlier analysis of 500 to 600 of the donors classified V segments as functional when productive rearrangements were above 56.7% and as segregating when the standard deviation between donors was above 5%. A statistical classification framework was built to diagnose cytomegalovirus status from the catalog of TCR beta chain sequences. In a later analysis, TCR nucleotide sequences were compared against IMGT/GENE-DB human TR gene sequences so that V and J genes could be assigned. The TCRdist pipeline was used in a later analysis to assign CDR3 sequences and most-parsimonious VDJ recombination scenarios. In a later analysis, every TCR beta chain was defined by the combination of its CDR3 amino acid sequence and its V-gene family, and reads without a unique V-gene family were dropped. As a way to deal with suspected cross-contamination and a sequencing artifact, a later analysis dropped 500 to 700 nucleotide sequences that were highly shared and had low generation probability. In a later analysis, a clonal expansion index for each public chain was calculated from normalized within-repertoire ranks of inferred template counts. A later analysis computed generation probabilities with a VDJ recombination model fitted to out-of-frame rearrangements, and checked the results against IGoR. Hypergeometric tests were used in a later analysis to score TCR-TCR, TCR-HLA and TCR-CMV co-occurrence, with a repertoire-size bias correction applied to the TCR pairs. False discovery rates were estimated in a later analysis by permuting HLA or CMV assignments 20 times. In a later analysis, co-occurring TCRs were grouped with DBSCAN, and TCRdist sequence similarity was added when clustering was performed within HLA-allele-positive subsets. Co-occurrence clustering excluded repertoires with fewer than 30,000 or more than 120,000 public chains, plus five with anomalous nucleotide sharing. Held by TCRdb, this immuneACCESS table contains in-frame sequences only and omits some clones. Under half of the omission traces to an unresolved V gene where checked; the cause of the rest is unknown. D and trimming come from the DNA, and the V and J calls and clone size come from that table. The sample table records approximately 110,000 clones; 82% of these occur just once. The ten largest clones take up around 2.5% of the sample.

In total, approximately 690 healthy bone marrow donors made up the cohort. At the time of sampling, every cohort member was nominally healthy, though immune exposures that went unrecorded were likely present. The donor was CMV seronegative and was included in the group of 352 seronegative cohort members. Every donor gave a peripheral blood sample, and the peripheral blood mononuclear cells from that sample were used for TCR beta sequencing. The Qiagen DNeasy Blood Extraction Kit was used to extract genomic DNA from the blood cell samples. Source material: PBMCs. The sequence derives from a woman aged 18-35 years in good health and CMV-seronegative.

The CDR3 region reads CAIRGDRGSQHF. The DNA is as follows: TGTGCCATCAGAGGGGACAGGGGGTCCCAGCATTTT. Here the chain combines TRBV10-3 and TRBJ1-5; 11 bases in between match TRBD1. The CDR3 holds 12 amino acids from the cysteine to the phenylalanine. Only the CDR3 portion is preserved as DNA: 36 bases, with reading frame beginning at the first base. For CDR1 and CDR2, the germline V gene lists ENHRY and SYGVKD. Trimmed from V: 6 bases; trimmed from J: 11 bases; junction bases lacking a gene match: 3.